The clone carrying this T cell receptor (beta chain) was found many times. Its matching antigen is unknown. This entry comes from a study of T-cell reconstitution after alpha-beta-depleted transplantation in children. The study's findings and limits: Recipient T cells and thymic progenitors that survived were the source of the high TCRbeta diversity seen at day 60 in some patients. Two months or so post-transplant, alpha-beta T cells reportedly derived from several hundred expanded graft clones. Fresh T-cell production supplied most of the T-cell counts and diversity seen one year after transplant.

This sample's TCRbeta library carried unique molecular identifier barcodes. TCRdb analysed the PCR reads with MiXCR anew, one entry per CDR3 protein. The table has hundreds of thousands of distinct CDR3 sequences, under 15% seen once. The CDR3 extends over 16 amino acids. V lost 4 bases, J lost 7 bases, and 9 bases stayed unmatched. From germline, CDR1 is SEHNR and CDR2 FQNEAQ (reference sequence). This receptor was taken from a male patient younger than 18 who had a stem cell transplant for acute myeloid leukemia, so the T cells may come from the graft donor. The material was PBMCs, mostly from graft donor cells, obtained 360 days after TCRalphabeta/CD19-depleted stem cell transplant. The V call is TRBV7-9, the J call TRBJ2-3; 12 nucleotides match TRBD2. CDR3 coding DNA: TGTGCCAGCAGCTCCCCGTCGGGACTAGCGGGCAATACGCAGTATTTT. It specifies CASSSPSGLAGNTQYF.